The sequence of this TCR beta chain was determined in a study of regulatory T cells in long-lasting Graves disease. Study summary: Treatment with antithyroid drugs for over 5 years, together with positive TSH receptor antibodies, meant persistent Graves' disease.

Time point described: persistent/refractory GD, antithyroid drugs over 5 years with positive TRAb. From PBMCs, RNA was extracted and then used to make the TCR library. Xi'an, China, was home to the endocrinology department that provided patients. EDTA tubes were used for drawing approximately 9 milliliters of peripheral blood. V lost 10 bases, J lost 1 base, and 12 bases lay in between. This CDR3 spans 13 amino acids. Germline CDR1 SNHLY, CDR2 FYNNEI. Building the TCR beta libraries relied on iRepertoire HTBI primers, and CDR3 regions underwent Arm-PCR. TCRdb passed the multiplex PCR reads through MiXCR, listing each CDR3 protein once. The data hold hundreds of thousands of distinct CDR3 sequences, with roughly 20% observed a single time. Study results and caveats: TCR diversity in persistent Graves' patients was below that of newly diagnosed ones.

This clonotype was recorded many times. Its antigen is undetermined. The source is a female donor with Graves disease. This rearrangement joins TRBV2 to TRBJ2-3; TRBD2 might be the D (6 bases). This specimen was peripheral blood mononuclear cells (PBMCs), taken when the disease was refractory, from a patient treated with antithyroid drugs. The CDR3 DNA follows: TGTGCCACCTTTAGCGGCCGCACAGATACGCAGTATTTT. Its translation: CATFSGRTDTQYF.